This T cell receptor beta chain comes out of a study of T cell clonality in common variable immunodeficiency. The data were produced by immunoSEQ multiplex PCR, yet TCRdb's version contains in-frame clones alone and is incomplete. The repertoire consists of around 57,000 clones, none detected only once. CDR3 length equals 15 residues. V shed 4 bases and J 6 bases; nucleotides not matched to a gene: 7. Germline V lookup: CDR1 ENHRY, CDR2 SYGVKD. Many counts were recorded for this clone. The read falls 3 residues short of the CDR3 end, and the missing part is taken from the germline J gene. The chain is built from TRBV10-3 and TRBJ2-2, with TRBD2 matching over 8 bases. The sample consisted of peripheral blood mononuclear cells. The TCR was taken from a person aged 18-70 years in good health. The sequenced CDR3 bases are TGTGCCATCAGTGTCGGGGGGGTCATTTCCGGGGAG. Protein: CAISVGGVISGE. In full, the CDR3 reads CAISVGGVISGELFF.